The T cell receptor beta chain under discussion was sequenced for a study of blood T cell repertoires in COVID-19. Individuals drawn from 24 US areas were roughly 18 to 89 years old. Donors were grouped by their self-reported clinical history. In the original processing: From reference gene primer amplification, estimates of nucleated cell counts were derived. Sequenced by immunoSEQ multiplex PCR; TCRdb stores in-frame clones only, minus some. V and J calls and clone size are as listed in that table; D and trimming were resolved from the DNA. The sample holds 180,000 or so clones, over 70% seen once. Germline CDR1 SGHVS, CDR2 FQNEAQ. There are 15 residues in the CDR3. Trimming cost V 5 bases and J 5 bases, with 17 bases left between them.

Sequencing was done on a sample of PBMCs or T cells enriched from blood (not recorded which). The TCR originated in a woman in her sixties who had recovered from COVID-19. The chain couples TRBV7-8 to TRBJ2-3; possible D gene TRBD2, 6 bases. The CDR3 coding sequence is TGTGCCAGCAGCCTTTATGGGTGGCGGGGAGATACGCAGTATTTT. The encoded protein is CASSLYGWRGDTQYF.